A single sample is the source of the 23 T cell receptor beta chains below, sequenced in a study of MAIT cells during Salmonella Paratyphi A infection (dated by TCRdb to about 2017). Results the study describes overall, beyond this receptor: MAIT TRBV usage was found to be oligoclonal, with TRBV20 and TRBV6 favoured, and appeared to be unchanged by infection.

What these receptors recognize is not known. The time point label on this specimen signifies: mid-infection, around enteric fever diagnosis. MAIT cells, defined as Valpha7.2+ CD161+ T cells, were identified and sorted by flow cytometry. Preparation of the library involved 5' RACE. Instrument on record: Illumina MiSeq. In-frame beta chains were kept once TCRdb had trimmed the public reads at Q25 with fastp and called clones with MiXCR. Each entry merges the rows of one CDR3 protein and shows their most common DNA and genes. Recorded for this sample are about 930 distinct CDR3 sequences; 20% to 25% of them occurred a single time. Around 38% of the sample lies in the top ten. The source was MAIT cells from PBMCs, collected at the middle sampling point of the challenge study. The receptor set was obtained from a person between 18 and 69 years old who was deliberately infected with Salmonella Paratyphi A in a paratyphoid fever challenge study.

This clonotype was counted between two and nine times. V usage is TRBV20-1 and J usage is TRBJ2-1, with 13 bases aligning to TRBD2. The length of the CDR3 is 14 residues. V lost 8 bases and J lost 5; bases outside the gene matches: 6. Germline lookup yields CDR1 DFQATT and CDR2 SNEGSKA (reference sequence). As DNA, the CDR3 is TGCAGTTGCAAGGGACTAGCGGGAAACAATGAGCAGTTCTTC. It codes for CSCKGLAGNNEQFF.

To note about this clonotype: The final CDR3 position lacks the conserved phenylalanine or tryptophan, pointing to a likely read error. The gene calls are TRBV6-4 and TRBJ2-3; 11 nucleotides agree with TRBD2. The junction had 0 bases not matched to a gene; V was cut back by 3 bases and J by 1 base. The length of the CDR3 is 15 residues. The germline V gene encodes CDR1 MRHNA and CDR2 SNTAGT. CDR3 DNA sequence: TGTGCCAGCAGTGAGACTAGCGGGGGCACAGATACGCAGTATGGG. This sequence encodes CASSETSGGTDTQYG.

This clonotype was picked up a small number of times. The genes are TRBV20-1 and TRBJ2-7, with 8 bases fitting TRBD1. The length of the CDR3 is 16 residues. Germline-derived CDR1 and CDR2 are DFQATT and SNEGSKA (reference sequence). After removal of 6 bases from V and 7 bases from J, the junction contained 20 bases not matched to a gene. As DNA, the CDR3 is TGCAGTGCAGCCCCAAACGGACAGGGATGGCCTTTAGAGCAGTACTTC. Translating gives CSAAPNGQGWPLEQYF.

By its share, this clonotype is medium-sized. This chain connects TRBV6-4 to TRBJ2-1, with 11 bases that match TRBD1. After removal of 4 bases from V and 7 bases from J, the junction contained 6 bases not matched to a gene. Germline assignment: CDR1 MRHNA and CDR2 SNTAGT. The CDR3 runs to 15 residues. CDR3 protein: CASSAGQGEGNEQFF. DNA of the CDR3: TGTGCCAGCAGTGCGGGACAGGGGGAAGGGAATGAGCAGTTCTTC.

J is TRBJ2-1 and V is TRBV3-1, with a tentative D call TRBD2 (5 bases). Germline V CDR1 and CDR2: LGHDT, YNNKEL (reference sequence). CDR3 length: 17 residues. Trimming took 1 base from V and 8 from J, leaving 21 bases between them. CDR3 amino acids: CASSQGLEGFSVDEQFF. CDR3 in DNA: TGTGCCAGCAGCCAAGGCCTGGAAGGGTTTAGCGTCGATGAGCAGTTCTTC.

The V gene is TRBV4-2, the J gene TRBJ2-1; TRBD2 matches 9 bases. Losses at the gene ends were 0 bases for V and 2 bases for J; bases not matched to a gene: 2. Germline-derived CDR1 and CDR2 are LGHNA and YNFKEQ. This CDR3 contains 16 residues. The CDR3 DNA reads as TGTGCCAGCAGCCAAGAAGGCGGGGGGGCCTACAATGAGCAGTTCTTC. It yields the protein CASSQEGGGAYNEQFF.

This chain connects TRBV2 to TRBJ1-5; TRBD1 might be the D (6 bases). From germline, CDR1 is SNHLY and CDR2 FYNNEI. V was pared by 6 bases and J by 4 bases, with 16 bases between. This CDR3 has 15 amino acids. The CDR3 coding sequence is TGTGCCAGCAGAGAGGGGACAAACCCAAATCAGCCCCAGCATTTT. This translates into CASREGTNPNQPQHF.

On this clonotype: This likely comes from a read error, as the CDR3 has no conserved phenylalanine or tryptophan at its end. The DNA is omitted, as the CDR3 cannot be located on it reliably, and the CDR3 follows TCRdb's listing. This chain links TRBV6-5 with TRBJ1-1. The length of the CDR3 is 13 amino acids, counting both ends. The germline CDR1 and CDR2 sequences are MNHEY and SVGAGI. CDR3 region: CATLSSRRTEAFG.

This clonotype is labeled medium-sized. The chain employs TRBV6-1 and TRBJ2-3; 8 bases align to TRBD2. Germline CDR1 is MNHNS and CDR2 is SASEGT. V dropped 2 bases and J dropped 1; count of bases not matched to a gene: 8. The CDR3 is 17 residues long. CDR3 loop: CASSESPGGAGTDTQYF. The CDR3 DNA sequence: TGTGCCAGCAGTGAAAGTCCCGGGGGGGCTGGCACAGATACGCAGTATTTT.

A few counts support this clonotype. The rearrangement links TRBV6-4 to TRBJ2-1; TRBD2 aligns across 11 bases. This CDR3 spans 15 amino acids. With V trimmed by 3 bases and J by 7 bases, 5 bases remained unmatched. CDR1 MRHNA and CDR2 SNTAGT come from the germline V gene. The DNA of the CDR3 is TGTGCCAGCAGTGAGACTAGCGGGGAGGGGAATGAGCAGTTCTTC. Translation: CASSETSGEGNEQFF.

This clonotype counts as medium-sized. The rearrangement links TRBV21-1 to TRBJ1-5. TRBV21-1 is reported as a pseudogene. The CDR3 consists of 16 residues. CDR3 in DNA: TGTGCCAGCAGCAAAGTGTCACCCGAGTGGGATCAGCCCCAGCATTTT. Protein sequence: CASSKVSPEWDQPQHF.

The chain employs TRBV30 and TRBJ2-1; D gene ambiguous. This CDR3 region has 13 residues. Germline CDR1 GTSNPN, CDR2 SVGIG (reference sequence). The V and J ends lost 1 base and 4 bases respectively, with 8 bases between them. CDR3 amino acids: CAWSAQEYNEQFF. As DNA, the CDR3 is TGTGCCTGGAGTGCTCAGGAGTACAATGAGCAGTTCTTC.

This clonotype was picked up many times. The DNA for the CDR3 is TGTGCCACCAGCAGCAGTAACAGGGTAGGAGATGAGCAGTACTTC. Encoded protein: CATSSSNRVGDEQYF. The genes are TRBV15 and TRBJ2-7; D perhaps matches TRBD1 (6 bases). The CDR3 runs 15 residues. Germline V gives CDR1 LNHNV, CDR2 YYDKDF (reference sequence). The V and J ends lost 3 bases and 7 bases respectively, with 19 bases between them.

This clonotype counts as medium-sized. The CDR3 spells CASSAFGGTGELFF. CDR3 bases: TGTGCCAGCAGTGCGTTTGGTGGCACCGGGGAGCTGTTTTTT. The rearrangement joins TRBV6-4 to TRBJ2-2, with D uncertain. CDR3 length: 14 residues. Germline V gene sequence: CDR1 MRHNA, CDR2 SNTAGT. The ends were cut back, 4 bases at V and 4 bases at J, with 10 bases in the middle.

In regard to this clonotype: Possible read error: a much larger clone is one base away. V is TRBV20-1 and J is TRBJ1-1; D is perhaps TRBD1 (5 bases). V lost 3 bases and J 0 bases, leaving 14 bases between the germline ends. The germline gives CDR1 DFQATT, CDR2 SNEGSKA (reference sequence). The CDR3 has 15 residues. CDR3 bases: TGCAGTGCTAGGACGCCGCGACAGATGAACACTGAAGCTTTCTTT. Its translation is CSARTPRQMNTEAFF.

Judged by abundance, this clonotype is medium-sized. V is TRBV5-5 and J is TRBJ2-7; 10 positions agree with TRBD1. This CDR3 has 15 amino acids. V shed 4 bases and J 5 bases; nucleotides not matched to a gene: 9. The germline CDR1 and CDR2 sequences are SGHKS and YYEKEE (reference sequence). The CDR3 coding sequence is TGTGCCAGCAGCGCATCGGGACAGGGGTTCGACGAGCAGTACTTC. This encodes CASSASGQGFDEQYF.

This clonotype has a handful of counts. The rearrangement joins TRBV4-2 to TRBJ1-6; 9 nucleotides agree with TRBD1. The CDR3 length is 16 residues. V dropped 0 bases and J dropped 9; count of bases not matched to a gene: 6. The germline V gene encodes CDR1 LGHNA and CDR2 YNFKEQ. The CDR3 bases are TGTGCCAGCAGCCAAGATGGAGGGACAGGGAGTTCACCCCTCCACTTT. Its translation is CASSQDGGTGSSPLHF.

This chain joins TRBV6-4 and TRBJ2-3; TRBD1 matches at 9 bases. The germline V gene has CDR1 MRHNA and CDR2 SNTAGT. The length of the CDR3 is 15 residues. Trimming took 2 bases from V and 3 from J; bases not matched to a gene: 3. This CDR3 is CASSDTGQGTDTQYF. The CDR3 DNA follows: TGTGCCAGCAGTGACACTGGACAGGGGACAGATACGCAGTATTTT.

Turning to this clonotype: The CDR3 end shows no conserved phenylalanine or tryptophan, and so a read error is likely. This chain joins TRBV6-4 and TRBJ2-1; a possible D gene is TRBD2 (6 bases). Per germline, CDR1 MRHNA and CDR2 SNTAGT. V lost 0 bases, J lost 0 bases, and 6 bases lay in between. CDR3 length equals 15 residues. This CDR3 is CASSDSSGSYNEQFV. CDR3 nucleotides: TGTGCCAGCAGTGACTCTAGCGGCTCCTACAATGAGCAGTTCGTC.

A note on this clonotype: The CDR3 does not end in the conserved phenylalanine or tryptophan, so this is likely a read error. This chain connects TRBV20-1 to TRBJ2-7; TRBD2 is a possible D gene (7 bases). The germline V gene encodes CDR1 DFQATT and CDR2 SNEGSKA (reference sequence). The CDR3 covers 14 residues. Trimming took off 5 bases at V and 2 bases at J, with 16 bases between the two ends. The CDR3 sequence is CSAGGARDAYEQYG. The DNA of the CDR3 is TGCAGTGCTGGGGGGGCGAGGGACGCCTACGAGCAGTACGGC.

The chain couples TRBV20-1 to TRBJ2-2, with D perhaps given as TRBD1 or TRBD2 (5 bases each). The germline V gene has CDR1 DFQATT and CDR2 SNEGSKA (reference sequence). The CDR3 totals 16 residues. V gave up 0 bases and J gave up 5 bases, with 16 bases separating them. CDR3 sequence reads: CSARDNRRGDTGELFF. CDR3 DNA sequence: TGCAGTGCTAGAGATAACCGGCGAGGGGATACCGGGGAGCTGTTTTTT.

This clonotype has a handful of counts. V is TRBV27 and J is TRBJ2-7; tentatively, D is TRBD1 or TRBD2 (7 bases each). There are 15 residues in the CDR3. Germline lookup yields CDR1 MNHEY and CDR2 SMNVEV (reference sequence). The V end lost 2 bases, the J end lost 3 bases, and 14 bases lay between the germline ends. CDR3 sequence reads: CASSLGQGGIYEQYF. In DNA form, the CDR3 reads TGTGCCAGCAGTTTAGGGCAGGGGGGGATCTACGAGCAGTACTTC.

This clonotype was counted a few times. The CDR3: CASSPGQGNTGELFF. CDR3 in DNA: TGTGCCAGCAGTCCCGGACAGGGAAACACCGGGGAGCTGTTTTTT. The J gene is TRBJ2-2, the V gene TRBV6-4; 8 bases fit TRBD1. The CDR3 extends over 15 amino acids. Germline V gene sequence: CDR1 MRHNA, CDR2 SNTAGT. V was pared by 5 bases and J by 2 bases, with 4 bases of the junction left unmatched.